This is a list of T cell receptor beta chains from one sample in a study of tumor and adjacent non-tumor tissue in lung cancer. TCRdb re-called the multiplex PCR reads through MiXCR, storing one row per CDR3 protein. The table shows about 120,000 distinct CDR3 sequences, with around three fifths occurring only once. Sequencing was carried out using lung tumor tissue. The receptors shown here come from a man younger than 45 with non-small cell lung cancer. CDR3s include the opening cysteine and the closing phenylalanine or tryptophan. D genes are given only for firm matches. Some rows have no size entry. The others give once, few or many, or a class for an expanded clone.

d_gene: TRBD1
abundance: NA
v_gene: TRBV11-2
j_gene: TRBJ1-6
CDR3nt: TGTGCCAACAGCTTTCGGACAGGGCGTTCACCCCTCCACTTT
CDR3aa: CANSFRTGRSPLHF

d_gene: NA
abundance: NA
v_gene: TRBV11-3
j_gene: TRBJ1-2
CDR3nt: TGTGCAAGCAGCCTCTTCGGCAACTATGGCTACACCTTC
CDR3aa: CASSLFGNYGYTF

d_gene: NA
abundance: NA
v_gene: TRBV5-4
j_gene: TRBJ2-4
CDR3nt: TGTGCCAGCAGCCCGGAATGGGCCACCAAAACCATTCAGTACTTC
CDR3aa: CASSPEWATKTIQYF

d_gene: NA
abundance: NA
v_gene: TRBV10-3
j_gene: TRBJ2-7
CDR3nt: TGTGCCATTGGGGCTTCGGGCCACGAGCAGTACTTC
CDR3aa: CAIGASGHEQYF

d_gene: NA
abundance: NA
v_gene: TRBV6-5
j_gene: TRBJ2-1
CDR3nt: TGTGCCAGCAGCCCCGCGGGAGAGAGTATAAGGGGGGGGCTATACGAGCAGTTCTTC
CDR3aa: CASSPAGESIRGGLYEQFF

d_gene: NA
abundance: NA
v_gene: TRBV20-1
j_gene: TRBJ1-1
CDR3nt: TGCAGTGCTCGCAACGGGCCACGCGCCACTAAAGCCTTCTTT
CDR3aa: CSARNGPRATKAFF

d_gene: TRBD2
abundance: many
v_gene: TRBV4-3
j_gene: TRBJ2-1
CDR3nt: TGCGCCAGCAGCTTACTAGGGGGTAGCGGGGTTTGGAGTGAGCAGTTCTTC
CDR3aa: CASSLLGGSGVWSEQFF

d_gene: NA
abundance: NA
v_gene: TRBV6-6
j_gene: TRBJ2-5
CDR3nt: TGTGCCAGCGGTTACATCAGCGTTCAGGAGACCCAGCACTTC
CDR3aa: CASGYISVQETQHF

d_gene: TRBD2
abundance: many
v_gene: TRBV29-1
j_gene: TRBJ2-3
CDR3nt: TGCAGCGTTGAAGATCCCCTAGCGGAAATGTACACAGATACGCAGTATTTT
CDR3aa: CSVEDPLAEMYTDTQYF

d_gene: NA
abundance: NA
v_gene: TRBV20-1
j_gene: TRBJ1-1
CDR3nt: TGCAGTGCTGGGCCGGCGGGCTTGAACACTGAAGCTTTCTTT
CDR3aa: CSAGPAGLNTEAFF

d_gene: TRBD2
abundance: many
v_gene: TRBV6-1
j_gene: TRBJ2-3
CDR3nt: TGTGCCAGCAGTGAAGCGACGAGGTTGGCGGGAGTTCCAGATACGCAGTATTTT
CDR3aa: CASSEATRLAGVPDTQYF

d_gene: TRBD2
abundance: NA
v_gene: TRBV4-2
j_gene: TRBJ2-3
CDR3nt: TGTGCCAGTAGCCACTTCTTACTAGCGGGAGGGGGTGATACACAGTATTTT
CDR3aa: CASSHFLLAGGGDTQYF

d_gene: TRBD1
abundance: NA
v_gene: TRBV6-1
j_gene: TRBJ2-3
CDR3nt: TGTACCAGCAGTGAACAGGGGGCGAATACGCAGTATTTT
CDR3aa: CTSSEQGANTQYF

d_gene: NA
abundance: NA
v_gene: TRBV6-5
j_gene: TRBJ1-1
CDR3nt: TGTGCCAGCAGTTACTCTCGGCCATCCAGCACTGAAGCTTTCTTT
CDR3aa: CASSYSRPSSTEAFF

d_gene: NA
abundance: many
v_gene: TRBV11-3
j_gene: TRBJ2-3
CDR3nt: TGTGCCAGCAGCCCGCTCGCAGGCTCCAGGGTAGATACGCAGTATTTT
CDR3aa: CASSPLAGSRVDTQYF

d_gene: TRBD1
abundance: once
v_gene: TRBV11-2
j_gene: TRBJ2-3
CDR3nt: TGTGACAGCAGCTTAGTCCGGGCAGGGGGATTAACGGATACGCAGTATTTT
CDR3aa: CDSSLVRAGGLTDTQYF

d_gene: TRBD2
abundance: once
v_gene: TRBV7-9
j_gene: TRBJ2-1
CDR3nt: TGTGCCAGCAGTTTAGAGGCGGGAGGGCCGTACAATGAGCAGTTCTTC
CDR3aa: CASSLEAGGPYNEQFF

d_gene: TRBD1
abundance: NA
v_gene: TRBV11-2
j_gene: TRBJ1-2
CDR3nt: TGCGCTAGCAGCACCAGGACAGGGGACGGCTACACCTTC
CDR3aa: CASSTRTGDGYTF

d_gene: NA
abundance: medium-sized
v_gene: TRBV29-1
j_gene: TRBJ2-2
CDR3nt: TGCAGCGTTGAGGTGGGACAAAGAGGCGCGGGGGAGCTGTTTTTT
CDR3aa: CSVEVGQRGAGELFF

d_gene: TRBD1
abundance: NA
v_gene: TRBV5-5
j_gene: TRBJ2-4
CDR3nt: TGTGCCAGCAGCTTAGACAGGGTCTACAAAAACGTTCACTACTTC
CDR3aa: CASSLDRVYKNVHYF

d_gene: TRBD2
abundance: NA
v_gene: TRBV12-3/TRBV12-4
j_gene: TRBJ2-6
CDR3nt: TGTGCCAACAGAAGAGCGGGGGTTCCTGGGGCCAACGTCCTGACTTTC
CDR3aa: CANRRAGVPGANVLTF

d_gene: NA
abundance: NA
v_gene: TRBV5-5
j_gene: TRBJ1-5
CDR3nt: TGTGCCAGCAGGCCAGGGACGGGCAATCAGCCCAAGCATTTT
CDR3aa: CASRPGTGNQPKHF

d_gene: NA
abundance: NA
v_gene: TRBV6-2/TRBV6-3
j_gene: TRBJ1-1
CDR3nt: TGTGCCAGCAGTCTCCTGGGACATAGAAACACTGAGGCTCTCTTT
CDR3aa: CASSLLGHRNTEALF

d_gene: NA
abundance: NA
v_gene: TRBV5-5
j_gene: TRBJ1-5
CDR3nt: TGTGCCAGCAGCCGACAGCGGTCGGATCAATCCCAGCATTTT
CDR3aa: CASSRQRSDQSQHF

d_gene: NA
abundance: NA
v_gene: TRBV29-1
j_gene: TRBJ1-3
CDR3nt: TGCAGCGGGGGGACATATGGAAACACCATATATTTT
CDR3aa: CSGGTYGNTIYF

d_gene: NA
abundance: NA
v_gene: TRBV11-2
j_gene: TRBJ2-1
CDR3nt: TGTGCCATCAGCCCCCGACCCGATTACAATGAGCATTTCTTC
CDR3aa: CAISPRPDYNEHFF

d_gene: NA
abundance: NA
v_gene: TRBV12-3/TRBV12-4
j_gene: TRBJ2-7
CDR3nt: TGTGCCAGCTGTTTGGGGCTGCCCCCCTGTGAGCAGTACTTC
CDR3aa: CASCLGLPPCEQYF

d_gene: NA
abundance: large
v_gene: TRBV11-1
j_gene: TRBJ1-6
CDR3nt: TGTGCCAGCAGCGCCGACACTTATAATTCACCCCTCCACTTT
CDR3aa: CASSADTYNSPLHF

d_gene: NA
abundance: NA
v_gene: TRBV6-5
j_gene: TRBJ2-2
CDR3nt: TGTGCCAGCAGTGCCCCCAACACCGGGGAGTTGCTTTTT
CDR3aa: CASSAPNTGELLF

d_gene: NA
abundance: NA
v_gene: TRBV5-4
j_gene: TRBJ2-2
CDR3nt: TGTGCCAGCAGCTTGGAAGCGACCGGGGAGCTGTTTTTT
CDR3aa: CASSLEATGELFF

d_gene: TRBD1
abundance: NA
v_gene: TRBV4-1
j_gene: TRBJ1-2
CDR3nt: TGCGCCAGCAGGCAAGATGCCGGACAGGCGATCTACACCTTC
CDR3aa: CASRQDAGQAIYTF

d_gene: NA
abundance: many
v_gene: TRBV4-1
j_gene: TRBJ1-2
CDR3nt: TGCGCCAGCAGCCAAGACATGGGACTCTATGGCTACACCTTC
CDR3aa: CASSQDMGLYGYTF

d_gene: NA
abundance: NA
v_gene: TRBV6-2/TRBV6-3
j_gene: TRBJ2-2
CDR3nt: TGTGCCATCACCAGAGGGACCTCCGGGGAGCTGTCTTTT
CDR3aa: CAITRGTSGELSF

d_gene: NA
abundance: NA
v_gene: TRBV7-3
j_gene: TRBJ1-1
CDR3nt: TGTGCCAGCAACTTATTTCCCGGCTGGGCTTTCTTT
CDR3aa: CASNLFPGWAFF

d_gene: NA
abundance: NA
v_gene: TRBV11-1
j_gene: TRBJ1-5
CDR3nt: TGTGCCAGCAGCTTCCTGACTGGCGGAAGCACAGATACGCAGCATTTT
CDR3aa: CASSFLTGGSTDTQHF

d_gene: TRBD1
abundance: NA
v_gene: TRBV28
j_gene: TRBJ1-6
CDR3nt: TGTGCCAGCAGTTTGGAGACAGGGGAGAGTTCACCCCTCCACTTT
CDR3aa: CASSLETGESSPLHF

d_gene: NA
abundance: few
v_gene: TRBV7-2
j_gene: TRBJ2-2
CDR3nt: TGTGCCAGCAGCGCCTCGAACACCGGGGAGCTGTTTTTT
CDR3aa: CASSASNTGELFF

d_gene: NA
abundance: NA
v_gene: TRBV20-1
j_gene: TRBJ2-7
CDR3nt: TGCAATGCTAGAGATGAGTACGAGCATTACTTC
CDR3aa: CNARDEYEHYF

d_gene: NA
abundance: NA
v_gene: TRBV5-6
j_gene: TRBJ1-3
CDR3nt: TGTACCAGCAGCCCCCTTAAGACAGCGACTGGAAACACCATATATTTT
CDR3aa: CTSSPLKTATGNTIYF

d_gene: NA
abundance: many
v_gene: TRBV12-3/TRBV12-4
j_gene: TRBJ1-2
CDR3nt: TGTGCCAGCAGTTTACAGGGACATGGCTACACCTTC
CDR3aa: CASSLQGHGYTF

d_gene: TRBD1
abundance: NA
v_gene: TRBV12-5
j_gene: TRBJ1-4
CDR3nt: TGTGCTAGTGGTTTCTCCGGGACAGGGAGTGAAAAACTGTTTTTT
CDR3aa: CASGFSGTGSEKLFF

d_gene: NA
abundance: NA
v_gene: TRBV20-1
j_gene: TRBJ2-5
CDR3nt: TGCAGTGCTAGAGATCACGACGGCGGGGCCCAGTACTTC
CDR3aa: CSARDHDGGAQYF

d_gene: NA
abundance: once
v_gene: TRBV6-5
j_gene: TRBJ2-2
CDR3nt: TGTGCCAGCAGTTACTTGGGAGGACGGAACACCCGGGAGCTGTTTTTT
CDR3aa: CASSYLGGRNTRELFF

d_gene: TRBD1
abundance: NA
v_gene: TRBV7-6
j_gene: TRBJ1-6
CDR3nt: TGTGCCAGCAGCTCGGACAGGGGCAATTCACCCCTCCACTTT
CDR3aa: CASSSDRGNSPLHF

d_gene: NA
abundance: NA
v_gene: TRBV4-1
j_gene: TRBJ2-3
CDR3nt: TGCACCAGCAGTCCCGCCCGGGCAGGGGTAGTCCCCGATACGCAGTATTTT
CDR3aa: CTSSPARAGVVPDTQYF

d_gene: TRBD2
abundance: once
v_gene: TRBV4-3
j_gene: TRBJ2-1
CDR3nt: TGTACCAGCAGCCAAGATCCTAGCGGGGGGGCCAATGAGCGGTTCTTC
CDR3aa: CTSSQDPSGGANERFF